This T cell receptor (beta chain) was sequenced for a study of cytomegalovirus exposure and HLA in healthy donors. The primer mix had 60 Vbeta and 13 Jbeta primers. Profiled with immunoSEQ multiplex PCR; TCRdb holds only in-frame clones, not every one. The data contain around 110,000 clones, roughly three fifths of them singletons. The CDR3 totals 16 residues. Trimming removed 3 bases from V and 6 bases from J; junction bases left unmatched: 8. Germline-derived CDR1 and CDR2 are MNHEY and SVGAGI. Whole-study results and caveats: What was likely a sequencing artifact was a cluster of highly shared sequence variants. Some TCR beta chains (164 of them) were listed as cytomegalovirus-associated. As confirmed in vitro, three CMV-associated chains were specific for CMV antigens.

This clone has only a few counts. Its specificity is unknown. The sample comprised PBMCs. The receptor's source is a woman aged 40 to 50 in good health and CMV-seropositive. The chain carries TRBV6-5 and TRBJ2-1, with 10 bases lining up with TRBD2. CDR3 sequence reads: CASSYPSGSGFNEQFF. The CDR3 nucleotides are TGTGCCAGCAGTTATCCTAGCGGGAGCGGATTCAATGAGCAGTTCTTC.